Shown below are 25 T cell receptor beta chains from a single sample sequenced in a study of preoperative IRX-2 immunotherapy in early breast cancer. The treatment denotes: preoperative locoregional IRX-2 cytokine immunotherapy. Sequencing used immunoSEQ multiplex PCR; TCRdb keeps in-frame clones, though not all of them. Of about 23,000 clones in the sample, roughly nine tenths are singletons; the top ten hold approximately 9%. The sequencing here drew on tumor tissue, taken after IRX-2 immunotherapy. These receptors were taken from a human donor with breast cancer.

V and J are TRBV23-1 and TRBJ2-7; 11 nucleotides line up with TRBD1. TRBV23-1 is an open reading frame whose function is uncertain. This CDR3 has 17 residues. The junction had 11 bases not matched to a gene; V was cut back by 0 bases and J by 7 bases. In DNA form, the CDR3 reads TGCGCCAGCAGTCAATCGCCCCCGGACAGGGGGCCGGAGGAGCAGTACTTC. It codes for CASSQSPPDRGPEEQYF.

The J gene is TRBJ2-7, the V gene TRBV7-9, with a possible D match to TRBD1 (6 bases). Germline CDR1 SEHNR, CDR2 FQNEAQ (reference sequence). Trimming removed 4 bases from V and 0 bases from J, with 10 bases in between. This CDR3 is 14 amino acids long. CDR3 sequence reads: CASSSQGSSYEQYF. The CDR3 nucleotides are TGTGCCAGCAGCTCGCAGGGGAGCTCCTACGAGCAGTACTTC.

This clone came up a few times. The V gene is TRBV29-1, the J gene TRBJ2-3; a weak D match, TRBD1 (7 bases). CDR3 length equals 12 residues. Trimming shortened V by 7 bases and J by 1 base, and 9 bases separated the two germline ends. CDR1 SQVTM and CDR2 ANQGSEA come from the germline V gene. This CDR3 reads CSGGTGTDTQYF. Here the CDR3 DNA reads TGCAGCGGCGGGACAGGCACAGATACGCAGTATTTT.

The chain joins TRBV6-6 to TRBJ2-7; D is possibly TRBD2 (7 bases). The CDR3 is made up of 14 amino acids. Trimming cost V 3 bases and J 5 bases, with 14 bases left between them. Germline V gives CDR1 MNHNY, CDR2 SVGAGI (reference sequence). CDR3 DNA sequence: TGTGCCAGCAGTTATGGGGGGGCGGATAACGAGCAGTACTTC. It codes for CASSYGGADNEQYF.

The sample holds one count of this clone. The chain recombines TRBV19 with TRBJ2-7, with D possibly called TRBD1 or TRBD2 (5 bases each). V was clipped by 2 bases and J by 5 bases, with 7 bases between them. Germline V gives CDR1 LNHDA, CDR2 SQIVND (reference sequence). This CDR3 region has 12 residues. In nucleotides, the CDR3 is TGTGCCAGTAGTATAAGGGGACACGAGCAGTACTTC. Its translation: CASSIRGHEQYF.

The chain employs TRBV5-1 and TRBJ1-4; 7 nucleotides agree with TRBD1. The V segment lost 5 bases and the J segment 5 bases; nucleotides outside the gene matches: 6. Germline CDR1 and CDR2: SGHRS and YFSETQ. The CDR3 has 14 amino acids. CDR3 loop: CASRTGTANEKLFF. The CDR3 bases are TGCGCCAGCAGAACCGGGACAGCGAATGAAAAACTGTTTTTT.

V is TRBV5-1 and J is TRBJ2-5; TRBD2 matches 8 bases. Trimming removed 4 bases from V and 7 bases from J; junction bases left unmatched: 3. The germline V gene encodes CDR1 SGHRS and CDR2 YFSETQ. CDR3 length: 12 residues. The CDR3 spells CASSREGVTQYF. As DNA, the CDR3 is TGCGCCAGCAGCCGGGAGGGGGTGACCCAGTACTTC.

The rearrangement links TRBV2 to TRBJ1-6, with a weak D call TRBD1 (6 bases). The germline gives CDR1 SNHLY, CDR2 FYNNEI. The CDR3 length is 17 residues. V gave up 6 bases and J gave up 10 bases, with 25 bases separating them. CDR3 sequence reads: CASSAPGGGTHTSPLHF. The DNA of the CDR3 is TGTGCCAGCAGCGCGCCGGGTGGGGGGACACACACATCACCCCTCCACTTT.

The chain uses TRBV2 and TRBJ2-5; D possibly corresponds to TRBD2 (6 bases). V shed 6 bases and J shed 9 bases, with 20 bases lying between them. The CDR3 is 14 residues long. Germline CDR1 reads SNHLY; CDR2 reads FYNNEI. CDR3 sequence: CASRSATTRGAQYF. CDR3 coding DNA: TGTGCCAGCAGGTCGGCTACCACCCGCGGGGCCCAGTACTTC. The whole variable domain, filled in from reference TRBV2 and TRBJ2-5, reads EPEVTQTPSHQVTQMGQEVILRCVPISNHLYFYWYRQILGQKVEFLVSFYNNEISEKSEIFDDQFSVERPDGSNFTLKIRSTKLEDSAMYFCASRSATTRGAQYFGPGTRLLVL.

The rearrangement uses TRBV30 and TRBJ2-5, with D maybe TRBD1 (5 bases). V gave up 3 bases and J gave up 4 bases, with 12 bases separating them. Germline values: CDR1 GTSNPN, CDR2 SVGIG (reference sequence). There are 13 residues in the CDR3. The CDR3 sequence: CAWSRASRETQYF. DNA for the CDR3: TGTGCCTGGAGCAGGGCGTCCCGAGAGACCCAGTACTTC.

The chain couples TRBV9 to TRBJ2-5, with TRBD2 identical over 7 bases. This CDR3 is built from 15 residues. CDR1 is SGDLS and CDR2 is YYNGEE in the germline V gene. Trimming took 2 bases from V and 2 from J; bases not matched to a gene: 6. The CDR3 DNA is TGTGCCAGCAGCGTCCGGGACTACACACAAGAGACCCAGTACTTC. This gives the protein CASSVRDYTQETQYF.

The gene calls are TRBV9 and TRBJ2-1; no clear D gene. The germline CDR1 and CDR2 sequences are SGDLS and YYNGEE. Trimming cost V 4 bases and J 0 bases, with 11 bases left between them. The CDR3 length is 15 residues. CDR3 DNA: TGTGCCAGCAGCCCAAACACGTTCTCCTACAATGAGCAGTTCTTC. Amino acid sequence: CASSPNTFSYNEQFF.

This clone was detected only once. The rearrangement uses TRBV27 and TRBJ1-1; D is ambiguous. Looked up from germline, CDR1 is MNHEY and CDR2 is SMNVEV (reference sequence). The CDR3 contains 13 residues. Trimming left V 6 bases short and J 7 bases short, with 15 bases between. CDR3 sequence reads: CASRTSRAGEAFF. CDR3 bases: TGTGCCAGCAGGACATCTAGGGCGGGTGAAGCTTTCTTT.

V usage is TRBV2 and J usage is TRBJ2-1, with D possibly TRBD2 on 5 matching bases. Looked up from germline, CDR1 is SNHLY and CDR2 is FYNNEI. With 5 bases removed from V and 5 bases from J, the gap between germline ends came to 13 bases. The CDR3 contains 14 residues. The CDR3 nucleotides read TGTGCCAGCAGTTCCTGGACTGGGAACAATGAGCAGTTCTTC. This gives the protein CASSSWTGNNEQFF.

The CDR3 protein is CASSPWEGRDIQYF. CDR3 DNA sequence: TGTGCCAGCAGCCCCTGGGAGGGGCGGGACATTCAGTACTTC. J is TRBJ2-4 and V is TRBV7-9; 7 nucleotides match TRBD2. This CDR3 spans 14 amino acids. Trimming cost V 5 bases and J 8 bases; bases outside gene matches: 9. Looked up from germline, CDR1 is SEHNR and CDR2 is FQNEAQ (reference sequence).

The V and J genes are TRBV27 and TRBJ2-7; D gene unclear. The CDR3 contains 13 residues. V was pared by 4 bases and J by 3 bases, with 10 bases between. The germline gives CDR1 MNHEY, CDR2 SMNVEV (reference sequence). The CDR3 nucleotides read TGTGCCAGCAGTTACCAAGACGGCTACGAGCAGTACTTC. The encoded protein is CASSYQDGYEQYF.

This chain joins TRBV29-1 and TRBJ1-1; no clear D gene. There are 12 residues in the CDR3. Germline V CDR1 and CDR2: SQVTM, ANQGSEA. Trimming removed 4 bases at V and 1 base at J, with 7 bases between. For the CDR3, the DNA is TGCAGCGTTGTCGGGTCGAACACTGAAGCTTTCTTT. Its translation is CSVVGSNTEAFF.

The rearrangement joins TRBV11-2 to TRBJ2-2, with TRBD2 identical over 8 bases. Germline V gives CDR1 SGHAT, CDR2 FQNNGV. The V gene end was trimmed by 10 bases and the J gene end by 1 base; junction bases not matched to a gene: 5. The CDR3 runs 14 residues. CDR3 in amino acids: CATTGGVNTGELFF. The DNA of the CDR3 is TGTGCCACGACCGGGGGGGTGAACACCGGGGAGCTGTTTTTT.

The CDR3: CASSEGLAQHF. As DNA, the CDR3 is TGTGCCAGCAGTGAGGGTCTGGCCCAGCATTTT. The V and J genes are TRBV6-1 and TRBJ1-5, with no clear D. Germline V gives CDR1 MNHNS, CDR2 SASEGT. The V gene lost 3 bases and the J gene lost 11 bases, with 8 bases spanning the gap. This CDR3 region has 11 residues.

CDR3 nucleotide sequence: TGTGCCAGCAGTCCTACAGGAAACTATGGCTACACCTTC. It yields the protein CASSPTGNYGYTF. The chain has TRBV6-5 and TRBJ1-2, with D perhaps TRBD1 (5 bases). CDR3 size: 13 residues. In germline, CDR1 is MNHEY, CDR2 SVGAGI. Trimming shortened V by 5 bases and J by 2 bases, and 9 bases separated the two germline ends.

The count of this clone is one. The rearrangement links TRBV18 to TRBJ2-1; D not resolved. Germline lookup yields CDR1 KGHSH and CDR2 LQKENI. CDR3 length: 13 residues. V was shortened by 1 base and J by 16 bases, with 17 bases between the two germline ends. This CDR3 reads CASSPRGDGYDFF. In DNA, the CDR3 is TGTGCCAGCTCACCACGAGGAGATGGGTACGACTTCTTC. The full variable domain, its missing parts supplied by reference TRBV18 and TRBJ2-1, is NAGVMQNPRHLVRRRGQEARLRCSPMKGHSHVYWYRQLPEEGLKFMVYLQKENIIDESGMPKERFSAEFPKEGPSILRIQQVVRGDSAAYFCASSPRGDGYDFFGPGTRLTVL.

CDR3 loop: CAISESIRAGELFF. CDR3 DNA sequence: TGTGCCATCAGTGAGTCGATCCGGGCCGGGGAGCTGTTTTTT. V gene TRBV10-3 combines with J gene TRBJ2-2; no firm D call. The V gene lost 0 bases and the J gene lost 6 bases, with 8 bases spanning the gap. Germline V gives CDR1 ENHRY, CDR2 SYGVKD. The CDR3 runs to 14 residues.

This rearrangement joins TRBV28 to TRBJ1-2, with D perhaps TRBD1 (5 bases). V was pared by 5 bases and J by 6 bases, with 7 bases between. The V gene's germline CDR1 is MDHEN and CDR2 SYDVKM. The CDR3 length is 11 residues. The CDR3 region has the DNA TGTGCCAGCAGTACCAGGGATGGCTACACCTTC. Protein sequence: CASSTRDGYTF.

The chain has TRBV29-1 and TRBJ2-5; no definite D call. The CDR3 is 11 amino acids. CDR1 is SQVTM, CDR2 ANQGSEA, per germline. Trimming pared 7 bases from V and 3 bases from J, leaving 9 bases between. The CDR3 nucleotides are TGCAGCGGCGGACGCGAAGAGACCCAGTACTTC. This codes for CSGGREETQYF. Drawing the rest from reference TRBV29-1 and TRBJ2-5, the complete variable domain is SAVISQKPSRDICQRGTSLTIQCQVDSQVTMMFWYRQQPGQSLTLIATANQGSEATYESGFVIDKFPISRPNLTFSTLTVSNMSPEDSSIYLCSGGREETQYFGPGTRLLVL.

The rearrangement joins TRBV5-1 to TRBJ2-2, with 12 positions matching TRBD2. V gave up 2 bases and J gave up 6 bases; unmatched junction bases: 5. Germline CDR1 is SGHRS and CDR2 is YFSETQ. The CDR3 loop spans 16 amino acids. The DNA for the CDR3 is TGCGCCAGCAGCTTCCCTAGCGGGGGGGCCGCCGGGGAGCTGTTTTTT. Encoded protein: CASSFPSGGAAGELFF.